Listed below are T cell receptor beta chains from one sample, sequenced in a study of blood T cell repertoires in COVID-19. Profiling relied on immunoSEQ multiplex PCR, and the TCRdb table lists in-frame clones only, not all of them. The sample lists 150,000 to 200,000 clones; 90% were seen once. Sequenced material: peripheral blood. The receptors stem from a man aged 45-60 years with acute or convalescent COVID-19. CDR3s include the opening cysteine and the closing phenylalanine or tryptophan. A D gene is named only where the DNA matches it firmly.

V gene	D gene	J gene	CDR3 protein	CDR3 DNA
TRBV5-1	-	TRBJ1-2	CASSTGAGGYTF	TGCGCCAGCAGTACAGGAGCTGGGGGCTACACCTTC
TRBV2	-	TRBJ2-1	CASRREPNNEQFF	TGTGCCAGCAGGAGGGAGCCGAACAATGAGCAGTTCTTC
TRBV29-1	-	TRBJ2-1	CSAALRQTYNEQFF	TGCAGCGCCGCCCTGCGGCAGACCTACAATGAGCAGTTCTTC
TRBV30	-	TRBJ1-5	CAWSRDTSNQPQHF	TGTGCCTGGTCCAGGGACACTAGCAATCAGCCCCAGCATTTT
TRBV19	-	TRBJ1-6	CASSIVTVNSPLHF	TGTGCCAGTAGTATTGTGACAGTGAATTCACCCCTCCACTTT
TRBV6-4	-	TRBJ2-1	CASSDSKLAINEQFF	TGTGCCAGCAGTGACTCGAAACTAGCCATCAATGAGCAGTTCTTC
TRBV9	-	TRBJ2-1	CASSVGGTVYNEQFF	TGTGCCAGCAGCGTAGGCGGGACAGTATACAATGAGCAGTTCTTC
TRBV7-3	TRBD1	TRBJ2-7	CASSPGTGVEQYF	TGTGCCAGCAGCCCCGGGACAGGGGTTGAGCAGTACTTC
TRBV4-1	TRBD1	TRBJ2-5	CASSHWTGGEETQYF	TGCGCCAGCAGCCATTGGACAGGGGGAGAAGAGACCCAGTACTTC
TRBV21-1	-	TRBJ2-7	CASSKGDRGTPYEQYF	TGTGCCAGCAGCAAAGGGGACAGGGGCACCCCCTACGAGCAGTACTTC
TRBV5-1	TRBD1	TRBJ2-5	CASSLDPGQGGETQYF	TGCGCCAGCAGCTTGGACCCGGGACAGGGAGGGGAGACCCAGTACTTC
TRBV7-2	TRBD1	TRBJ1-2	CASSLFEQGRGGYTF	TGTGCCAGCAGCTTATTTGAACAGGGGAGAGGTGGCTACACCTTC
TRBV7-8	TRBD2	TRBJ2-5	CASSPLVAGPKETQYF	TGTGCCAGCAGCCCCCTGGTAGCGGGGCCCAAAGAGACCCAGTACTTC
TRBV19	-	TRBJ1-5	CASSQTGGNQPQHF	TGTGCCAGTAGTCAGACAGGAGGCAATCAGCCCCAGCATTTT
TRBV7-3	-	TRBJ2-2	CASSPGIAGELFF	TGTGCCAGCAGCCCGGGAATCGCCGGGGAGCTGTTTTTT
TRBV2	TRBD2	TRBJ2-1	CASSWTSGTGHEQFF	TGTGCCAGCAGTTGGACTAGCGGGACGGGTCATGAGCAGTTCTTC
TRBV27	TRBD2	TRBJ2-5	CASRLNSGRAWETQYF	TGTGCCAGCAGACTAAACAGCGGGAGGGCCTGGGAGACCCAGTACTTC
TRBV7-9	-	TRBJ2-1	CASSPVGGGSPNEQFF	TGTGCCAGCAGCCCCGTGGGGGGCGGGAGTCCCAATGAGCAGTTCTTC
TRBV5-1	TRBD2	TRBJ2-4	CASSFGTGIAGDIQYF	TGCGCCAGCAGCTTCGGGACCGGCATAGCGGGAGACATTCAGTACTTC
TRBV5-1	-	TRBJ2-1	CASSVAETYNEQFF	TGCGCCAGCAGCGTAGCGGAAACTTACAATGAGCAGTTCTTC
TRBV2	TRBD2	TRBJ2-3	CASGGGLTSTDTQYF	TGTGCCTCCGGGGGGGGACTTACTAGCACAGATACGCAGTATTTT
TRBV5-1	-	TRBJ2-1	CASSLVVGNEQFF	TGCGCCAGCAGCTTGGTCGTCGGCAATGAGCAGTTCTTC
TRBV27	TRBD2	TRBJ2-7	CASSLDLAGSGEQYF	TGTGCCAGCAGTTTAGATTTAGCGGGATCAGGCGAGCAGTACTTC
TRBV4-1	-	TRBJ2-5	CASSQDQGETQYF	TGCGCCAGCAGCCAAGATCAGGGGGAGACCCAGTACTTC
TRBV4-1	TRBD1	TRBJ1-1	CASSQGDRLNTEAFF	TGCGCCAGCAGCCAAGGGGACAGATTGAACACTGAAGCTTTCTTT
TRBV5-1	TRBD2	TRBJ2-7	CASSPSTSTYEQYF	TGCGCCAGCAGCCCCTCGACTAGCACCTACGAGCAGTACTTC
TRBV7-8	-	TRBJ2-3	CASSSTRLTDTQYF	TGTGCCAGCAGCTCCACTAGGTTAACAGATACGCAGTATTTT